The clone carrying this T cell receptor beta chain occurred once. Its matching antigen is unknown. The data are from a study of cytomegalovirus exposure and HLA in healthy donors. The donors were part of the validation cohort of roughly 110 subjects. That cohort was separate from the first cohort, which comprised 700 or so subjects. Profiling relied on immunoSEQ multiplex PCR, and the TCRdb table lists in-frame clones only, not all of them. The sample gives about 140,000 clones, 84% of which show up once; under 1.5% is in the top ten. CDR1 and CDR2 (germline): MNHNS, SASEGT. Trimming shortened V by 5 bases and J by 4 bases, and 17 bases separated the two germline ends. There are 15 residues in the CDR3. Overall study findings and caveats: Per published reports, the classifier diagnosed cytomegalovirus status with high specificity and sensitivity. Among TCR beta chains, those listed as cytomegalovirus-associated numbered roughly 150.

The chain uses TRBV6-1 and TRBJ1-1; D possibly corresponds to TRBD1 (5 bases). The sequencing input was PBMCs. This TCR derives from a woman between 25 and 40 years old in good health and CMV-seronegative. The CDR3, as DNA: TGTGCCAGCAGTCAGTTTAAAGCAGGGCGCACTGAAGCTTTCTTT. Its translation: CASSQFKAGRTEAFF.